This T cell receptor beta chain was documented in a study of blood T cell repertoires in COVID-19. Measured with immunoSEQ multiplex PCR; TCRdb has only the in-frame clones, and not every one. The sample includes 300,000 to 450,000 clones, about 90% of them seen just once. This CDR3 contains 14 residues. Germline CDR1 and CDR2: SEHNR and FQNEAQ (reference sequence). Trimming removed 5 bases from V and 6 bases from J, with 17 bases in between. Sequencing was performed on PBMCs or T cells enriched from blood (not recorded which). The V and J genes are TRBV7-9 and TRBJ2-7; a possible D gene is TRBD1 (6 bases). The receptor was isolated from a man aged 25 to 40 who had recovered from COVID-19. As DNA, the CDR3 is TGTGCCAGCAGCCTAGAGACCGGGACAAGCGAGCAGTACTTC. Its translation is CASSLETGTSEQYF.